This T cell receptor beta chain was captured in a study of PD-1 blockade in classical Hodgkin lymphoma. On the study more broadly: Treatment was intravenous nivolumab, 3 mg/kg every 2 weeks, until progression.

Every patient relapsed after autologous stem cell transplantation, and brentuximab vedotin exposure varied. After thawing, PBMCs were subjected to magnetic negative selection to isolate CD8+ T cells. Of note for this clone: As yet, its antigen is unknown.

Some clones are missing from TCRdb's copy, which holds only in-frame ones; the method was immunoSEQ multiplex PCR. The repertoire holds 5,000 or so clones, 82% seen once, with around 10% in the top ten. V lost 5 bases, J lost 0 bases, and 13 bases lay in between. This CDR3 region has 15 residues. From germline, CDR1 is MNHEY and CDR2 SMNVEV (reference sequence). Points from the study as a whole: Reports described newly diagnosed patients as having lower baseline TCR diversity than healthy donors. Exclusion was the outcome for patients who began nivolumab under 1 year after ASCT. Researchers reported that CD4+ TCR diversity, though not CD8+, rose significantly by C4D1.

This TCR was recovered from a human donor with classical Hodgkin lymphoma. Sample: CD8+ T cells from blood, taken at baseline. The genes are TRBV27 and TRBJ1-1; the D gene is possibly TRBD1 (5 bases). The CDR3 nucleotides read TGTGCCAGCAGTCTAGGGGCAGGGCTGAACACTGAAGCTTTCTTT. It is translated as CASSLGAGLNTEAFF.